The T cell receptor (beta chain) under discussion was sequenced for a study of blood T cell repertoires in COVID-19. Study information: PBMCs, B-cell-depleted T cells, or T cells were the source of the cDNA or gDNA that made up the material.

How the authors handled the data: For nucleated cells, counts were estimated from reference gene primer amplification. The data were produced by immunoSEQ multiplex PCR, yet TCRdb's version contains in-frame clones alone and is incomplete. That table gives V, J and clone size, and the DNA gave D and trimming. The table records 200,000 to 300,000 clones, about 88% of them present only once. Germline assignment: CDR1 MNHEY and CDR2 SVGEGT. J gave up 4 bases and V 5 bases, and 10 bases lay outside the gene matches. The CDR3 sequence is 16 residues long. Sequencing was carried out using peripheral blood. V and J are TRBV6-2 or TRBV6-3 and TRBJ2-3; the match to TRBD2 covers 9 bases. The clonotype comes from a woman aged 60 to 75 with COVID-19, enrolled during active disease. CDR3 sequence reads: CASSVPLAGFADTQYF. The CDR3, as DNA: TGTGCCAGCAGTGTCCCCCTAGCGGGATTTGCAGATACGCAGTATTTT.